This passage covers 5 T cell receptor beta chains from one sample sequenced in a study of shared clonotypes between healthy human individuals. Some clones are missing from TCRdb's copy, which holds only in-frame ones; the method was immunoSEQ multiplex PCR. The repertoire includes about 1 million clones, about 75% of them detected once, and approximately 1.5% sits in the top ten. The sequenced sample consisted of memory CD4+ T cells sorted from blood. Regarding subset: CD45RA-negative fraction. These receptors were taken from a man younger than 35 in good health.

The chain combines TRBV6-5 with TRBJ1-3; 7 bases fit TRBD1. CDR3 size: 15 residues. The V gene end was trimmed by 4 bases and the J gene end by 2 bases; junction bases not matched to a gene: 5. In germline, CDR1 is MNHEY, CDR2 SVGAGI. The CDR3, as DNA: TGTGCCAGCAGTTCCCCGACAGGGACTGGAAACACCATATATTTT. Translated, it gives CASSSPTGTGNTIYF.

The chain carries TRBV7-2 and TRBJ1-2; D remains unclear. The CDR3 totals 14 residues. Germline V gene lookup returns CDR1 SGHTA and CDR2 FQGNSA. Deletions cut 6 bases from V and 1 base from J, with 12 bases between. The CDR3 here is CASRPAGINYGYTF. DNA of the CDR3: TGTGCCAGCAGACCCGCGGGGATTAACTATGGCTACACCTTC.

V gene TRBV5-1 combines with J gene TRBJ1-4, with 7 positions matching TRBD1. From germline, CDR1 is SGHRS and CDR2 YFSETQ. CDR3 size: 14 residues. V was pared by 0 bases and J by 8 bases, with 4 bases of the junction left unmatched. The DNA for the CDR3 is TGCGCCAGCAGCTTGGACAGGGGAACGGAAAAACTGTTTTTT. This encodes CASSLDRGTEKLFF.

In the case of this clone: This CDR3 is also generated by other DNA sequences in the sample. V and J are TRBV19 and TRBJ2-3, with 10 nucleotides matching TRBD2. V shed 1 base, J shed 6 bases, and the junction held 1 base outside the gene matches. The V gene's germline CDR1 is LNHDA and CDR2 SQIVND (reference sequence). This CDR3 has 14 residues. The CDR3 DNA reads TGTGCCAGTAGTATAGGGGGACTAGCGGATACGCAGTATTTT. It encodes CASSIGGLADTQYF.

The chain employs TRBV19 and TRBJ1-1; unclear D gene. The germline V gene encodes CDR1 LNHDA and CDR2 SQIVND (reference sequence). The V end was cut by 8 bases, the J end by 7 bases, with 20 bases between. The CDR3 totals 14 residues. The CDR3 protein is CASAGLVGRVEAFF. CDR3 DNA: TGTGCCAGTGCAGGACTGGTTGGGCGGGTTGAAGCTTTCTTT.